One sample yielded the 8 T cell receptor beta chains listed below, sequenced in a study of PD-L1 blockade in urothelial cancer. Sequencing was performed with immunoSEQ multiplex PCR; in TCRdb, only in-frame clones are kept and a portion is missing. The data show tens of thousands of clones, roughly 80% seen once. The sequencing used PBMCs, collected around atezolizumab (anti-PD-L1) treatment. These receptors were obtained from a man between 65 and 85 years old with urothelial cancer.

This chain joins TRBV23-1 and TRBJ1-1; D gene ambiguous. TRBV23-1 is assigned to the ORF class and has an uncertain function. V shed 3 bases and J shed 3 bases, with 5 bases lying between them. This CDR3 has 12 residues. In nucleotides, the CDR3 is TGCGCCAGCAGTCACTCGGACACTGAAGCTTTCTTT. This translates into CASSHSDTEAFF.

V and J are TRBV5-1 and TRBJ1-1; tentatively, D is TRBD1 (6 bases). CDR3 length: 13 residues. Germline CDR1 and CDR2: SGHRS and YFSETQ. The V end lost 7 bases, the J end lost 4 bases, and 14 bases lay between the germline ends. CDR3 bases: TGCGCCAGCCAAAGACAGGTGGGCACTGAAGCTTTCTTT. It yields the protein CASQRQVGTEAFF.

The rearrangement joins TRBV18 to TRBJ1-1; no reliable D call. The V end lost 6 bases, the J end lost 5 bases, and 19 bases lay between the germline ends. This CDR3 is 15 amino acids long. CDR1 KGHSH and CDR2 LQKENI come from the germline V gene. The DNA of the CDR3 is TGTGCCAGCTCCCCTACATCGGAGGGTCGGACTGAAGCTTTCTTT. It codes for CASSPTSEGRTEAFF.

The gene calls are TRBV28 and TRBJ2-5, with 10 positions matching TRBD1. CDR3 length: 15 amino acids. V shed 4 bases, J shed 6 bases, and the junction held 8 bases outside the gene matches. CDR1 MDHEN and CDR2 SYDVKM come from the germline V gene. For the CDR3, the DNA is TGTGCCAGCAGTTCACCGGGACAGGGGTTACAGACCCAGTACTTC. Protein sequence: CASSSPGQGLQTQYF.

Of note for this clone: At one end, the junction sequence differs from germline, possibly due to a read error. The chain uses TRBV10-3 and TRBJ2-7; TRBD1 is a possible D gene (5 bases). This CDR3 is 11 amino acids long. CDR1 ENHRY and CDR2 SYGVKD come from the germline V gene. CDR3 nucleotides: TGTGCCATCAGTGAGGGCAGGGTCGCATTATTC. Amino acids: CAISEGRVALF.

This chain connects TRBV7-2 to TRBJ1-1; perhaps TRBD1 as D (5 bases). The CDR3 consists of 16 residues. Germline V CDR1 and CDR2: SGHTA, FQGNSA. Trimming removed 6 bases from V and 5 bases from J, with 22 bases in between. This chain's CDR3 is CASRLSLGRAGTEAFF. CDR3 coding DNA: TGTGCCAGCAGACTTTCCTTGGGCAGGGCGGGAACTGAAGCTTTCTTT.

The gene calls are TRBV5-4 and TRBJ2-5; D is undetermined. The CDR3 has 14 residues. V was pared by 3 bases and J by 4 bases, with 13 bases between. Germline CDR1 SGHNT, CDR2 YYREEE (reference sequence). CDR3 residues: CASSSQVGGETQYF. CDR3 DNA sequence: TGTGCCAGCAGCTCCCAGGTTGGTGGAGAGACCCAGTACTTC.

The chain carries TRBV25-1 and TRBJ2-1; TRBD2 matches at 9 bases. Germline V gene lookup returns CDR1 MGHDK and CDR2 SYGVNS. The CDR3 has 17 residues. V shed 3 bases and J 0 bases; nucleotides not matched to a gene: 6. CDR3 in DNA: TGTGCCAGCAGTGAGGCCAGCGGGGGGAACTCCTACAATGAGCAGTTCTTC. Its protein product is CASSEASGGNSYNEQFF.